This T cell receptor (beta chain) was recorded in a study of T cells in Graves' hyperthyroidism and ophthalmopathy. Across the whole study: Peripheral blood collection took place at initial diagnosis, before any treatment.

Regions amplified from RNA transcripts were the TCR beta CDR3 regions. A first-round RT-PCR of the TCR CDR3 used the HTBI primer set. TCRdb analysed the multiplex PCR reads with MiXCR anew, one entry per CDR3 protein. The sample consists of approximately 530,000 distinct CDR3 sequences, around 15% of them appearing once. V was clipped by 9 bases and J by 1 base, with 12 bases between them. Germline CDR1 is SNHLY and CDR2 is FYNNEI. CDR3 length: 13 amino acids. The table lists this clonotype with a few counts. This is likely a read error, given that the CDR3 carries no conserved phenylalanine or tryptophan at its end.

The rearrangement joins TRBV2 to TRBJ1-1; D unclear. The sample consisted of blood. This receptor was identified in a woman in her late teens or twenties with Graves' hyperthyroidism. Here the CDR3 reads CASHFGPNTEAFS. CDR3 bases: TGTGCCAGTCACTTCGGTCCGAACACTGAAGCTTTCTCT.